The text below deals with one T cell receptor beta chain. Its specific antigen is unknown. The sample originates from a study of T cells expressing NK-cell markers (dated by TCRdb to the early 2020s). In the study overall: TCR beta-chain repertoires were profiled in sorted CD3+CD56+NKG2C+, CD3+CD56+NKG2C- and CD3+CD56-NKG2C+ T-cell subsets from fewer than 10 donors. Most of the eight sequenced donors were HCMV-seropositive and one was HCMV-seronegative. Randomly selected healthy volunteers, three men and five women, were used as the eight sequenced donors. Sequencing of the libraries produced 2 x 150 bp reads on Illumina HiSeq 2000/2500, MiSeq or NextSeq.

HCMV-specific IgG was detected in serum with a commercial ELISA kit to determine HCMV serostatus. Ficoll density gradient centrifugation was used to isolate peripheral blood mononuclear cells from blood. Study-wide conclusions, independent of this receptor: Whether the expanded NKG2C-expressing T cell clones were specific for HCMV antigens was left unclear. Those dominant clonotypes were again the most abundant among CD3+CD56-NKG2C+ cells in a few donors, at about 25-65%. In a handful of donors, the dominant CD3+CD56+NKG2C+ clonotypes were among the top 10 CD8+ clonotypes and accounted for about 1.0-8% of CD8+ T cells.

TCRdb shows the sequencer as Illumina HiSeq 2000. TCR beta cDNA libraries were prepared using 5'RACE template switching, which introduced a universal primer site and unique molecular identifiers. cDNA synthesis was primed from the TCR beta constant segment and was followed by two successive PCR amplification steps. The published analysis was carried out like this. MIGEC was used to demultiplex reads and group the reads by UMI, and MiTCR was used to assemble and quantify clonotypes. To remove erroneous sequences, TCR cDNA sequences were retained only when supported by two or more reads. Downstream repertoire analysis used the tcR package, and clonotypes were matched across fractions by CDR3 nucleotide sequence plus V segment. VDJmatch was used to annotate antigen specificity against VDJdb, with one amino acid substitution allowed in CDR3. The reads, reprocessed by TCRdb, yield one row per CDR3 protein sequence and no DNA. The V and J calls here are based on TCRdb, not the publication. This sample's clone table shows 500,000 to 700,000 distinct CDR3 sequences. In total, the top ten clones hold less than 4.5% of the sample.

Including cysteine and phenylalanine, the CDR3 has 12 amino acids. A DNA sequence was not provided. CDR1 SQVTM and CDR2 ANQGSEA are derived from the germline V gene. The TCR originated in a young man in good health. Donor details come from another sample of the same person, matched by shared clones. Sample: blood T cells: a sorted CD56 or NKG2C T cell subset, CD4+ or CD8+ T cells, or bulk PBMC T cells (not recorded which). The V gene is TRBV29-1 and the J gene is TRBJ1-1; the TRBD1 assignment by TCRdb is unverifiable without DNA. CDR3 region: CSARLGGTEAFF.